The 32 T cell receptor beta chains presented below share a single source sample, sequenced in a study of blood T cell repertoires in COVID-19. TCRdb's copy holds only in-frame clones and misses some; the assay was immunoSEQ multiplex PCR. The data hold nearly 250,000 clones, with more than 75% observed a single time. Specimen: peripheral blood. These receptors came from an elderly woman with COVID-19, enrolled during active disease.

The CDR3 DNA reads as TGTGCCAGCATGTCCCTACCGAACACTGAAGCTTTCTTT. Protein sequence: CASMSLPNTEAFF. The V gene is TRBV25-1, the J gene TRBJ1-1; no firm D call. CDR3 size: 13 residues. With 7 bases removed from V and 1 base from J, the gap between germline ends came to 10 bases. Germline loops: CDR1 MGHDK, CDR2 SYGVNS. The full variable domain, rest sourced from reference TRBV25-1 and TRBJ1-1, is EADIYQTPRYLVIGTGKKITLECSQTMGHDKMYWYQQDPGMELHLIHYSYGVNSTEKGDLSSESTVSRIRTEHFPLTLESARPSHTSQYLCASMSLPNTEAFFGQGTRLTVV.

This chain joins TRBV5-1 and TRBJ1-4, with D unclear. The CDR3 spans 14 residues. V was pared by 4 bases and J by 5 bases, with 12 bases between. Per germline, CDR1 SGHRS and CDR2 YFSETQ. CDR3 loop: CASSQTGGNEKLFF. CDR3 in DNA: TGCGCCAGCAGCCAAACGGGAGGAAATGAAAAACTGTTTTTT.

V gene TRBV15 combines with J gene TRBJ2-3; 11 bases match TRBD2. Germline CDR1 and CDR2: LNHNV and YYDKDF (reference sequence). The V gene end was trimmed by 0 bases and the J gene end by 6 bases; junction bases not matched to a gene: 8. This CDR3 has 17 amino acids. This CDR3 reads CATSRDPSGGLEDTQYF. The CDR3 DNA reads TGTGCCACCAGCAGAGACCCTAGCGGGGGGCTCGAGGATACGCAGTATTTT.

The J gene is TRBJ2-3, the V gene TRBV7-7; 7 nucleotides line up with TRBD1. V was clipped by 3 bases and J by 4 bases; unmatched bases: 7. The CDR3 is 15 amino acids. Germline V gives CDR1 SSHAT, CDR2 FNYEAQ (reference sequence). Here the CDR3 DNA reads TGTGCCAGCAGCTTTGGGCAGGGGGATTCAGATACGCAGTATTTT. The encoded protein is CASSFGQGDSDTQYF.

The chain is built from TRBV7-9 and TRBJ1-1; 9 bases fit TRBD1. Germline V gene lookup returns CDR1 SEHNR and CDR2 FQNEAQ (reference sequence). CDR3 length equals 16 residues. The V gene end was trimmed by 5 bases and the J gene end by 0 bases; junction bases not matched to a gene: 7. The CDR3 DNA is TGTGCCAGCAGCCCGCCGGGACAGGGTCTGAACACTGAAGCTTTCTTT. Protein product: CASSPPGQGLNTEAFF.

The V gene is TRBV6-5, the J gene TRBJ2-3; TRBD2 matches 10 bases. Germline CDR1 MNHEY, CDR2 SVGAGI. The V gene end was trimmed by 5 bases and the J gene end by 4 bases; junction bases not matched to a gene: 6. The CDR3 runs 15 residues. The CDR3 region has the DNA TGTGCCAGCAGTCGGACTAGCGGTAGGGCAGATACGCAGTATTTT. Protein sequence: CASSRTSGRADTQYF.

This clone has just a few counts. The chain couples TRBV19 to TRBJ1-4, with D possibly matching TRBD1 (5 bases). Trimming removed 7 bases from V and 7 bases from J, with 10 bases in between. CDR1 and CDR2 from the germline V gene are LNHDA and SQIVND (reference sequence). There are 12 residues in the CDR3. Here the CDR3 DNA reads TGTGCCAGTACCACCACAGGTGAAAAACTGTTTTTT. Its translation is CASTTTGEKLFF.

This sequence joins TRBV7-2 and TRBJ2-7, with D tentatively TRBD2 (5 bases). From germline, CDR1 is SGHTA and CDR2 FQGNSA. The CDR3 covers 13 residues. The germline V and J ends were trimmed by 10 bases and 2 bases, with 15 bases remaining between them. The CDR3 DNA follows: TGTGCCACGCAGGAGGTACCGACCTACGAGCAGTACTTC. Translating it yields CATQEVPTYEQYF.

The gene calls are TRBV9 and TRBJ1-6; D uncertain. Germline V gives CDR1 SGDLS, CDR2 YYNGEE. Deletions cut 2 bases from V and 6 bases from J, with 15 bases between. The CDR3 has 16 amino acids. The chain's CDR3 is CASSVGGNSINSPLHF. The DNA of the CDR3 is TGTGCCAGCAGCGTGGGAGGGAACAGTATTAATTCACCCCTCCACTTT.

The gene calls are TRBV6-1 and TRBJ1-2; 10 bases agree with TRBD1. From germline, CDR1 is MNHNS and CDR2 SASEGT. V dropped 6 bases and J dropped 7; count of bases not matched to a gene: 11. The length of the CDR3 is 15 residues. CDR3 loop: CASRRYAGQGSGYTF. CDR3 nucleotides: TGTGCCAGCAGAAGATACGCGGGACAGGGGTCTGGCTACACCTTC.

CDR3 amino acids: CASSQFGTAGYGYTF. CDR3 nucleotide sequence: TGTGCCAGCAGCCAATTCGGGACAGCCGGCTATGGCTACACCTTC. This rearrangement joins TRBV3-1 (or the pseudogene TRBV3-2) to TRBJ1-2, with 7 bases fitting TRBD1. The CDR3 has 15 residues. Looked up from germline, CDR1 is LGHDT and CDR2 is YNNKEL (reference sequence). The V gene end was trimmed by 2 bases and the J gene end by 4 bases; junction bases not matched to a gene: 7.

The V call is TRBV18, the J call TRBJ2-7; TRBD1 aligns across 7 bases. V shed 4 bases, J shed 5 bases, and the junction held 5 bases outside the gene matches. Germline CDR1 KGHSH, CDR2 LQKENI. This CDR3 spans 13 amino acids. In DNA form, the CDR3 reads TGTGCCAGCTCACGGAGGCAGGGGGACGAGCAGTACGTC. Translation: CASSRRQGDEQYV.

The chain carries TRBV19 and TRBJ1-2; 7 nucleotides match TRBD1. V was clipped by 6 bases and J by 2 bases; unmatched bases: 6. The germline CDR1 and CDR2 sequences are LNHDA and SQIVND (reference sequence). The CDR3 consists of 14 residues. The DNA of the CDR3 is TGTGCCAGTAGCTACAGGGGATTAAACTATGGCTACACCTTC. Protein: CASSYRGLNYGYTF.

The V and J genes are TRBV5-8 and TRBJ1-5, with D maybe TRBD1 (5 bases). In germline, CDR1 is SGHTS, CDR2 YDEGEE. The CDR3 has 16 residues. V was trimmed by 3 bases and J by 3 bases, leaving 16 bases between them. The CDR3 sequence is CASSSLGGSANQPQHF. The CDR3 region has the DNA TGTGCCAGCAGCTCTCTGGGGGGGTCCGCCAATCAGCCCCAGCATTTT.

V gene TRBV7-2 combines with J gene TRBJ1-5; 9 bases map to TRBD1. Per the germline V gene, CDR1 is SGHTA and CDR2 is FQGNSA. The CDR3 is 14 residues long. Losses at the gene ends were 5 bases for V and 3 bases for J; bases not matched to a gene: 2. CDR3 DNA: TGTGCCAGCAGCCGGGACAGGGACAATCAGCCCCAGCATTTT. It is translated as CASSRDRDNQPQHF.

This clone was observed a handful of times. This rearrangement joins TRBV20-1 to TRBJ1-2, with TRBD1 identical over 8 bases. CDR3 length: 11 amino acids. Germline assignment: CDR1 DFQATT and CDR2 SNEGSKA (reference sequence). CDR3 protein: CNTGGFGGYTF. For the CDR3, the DNA is TGCAACACAGGGGGTTTTGGCGGCTACACCTTC.

Written as DNA, the CDR3 is TGCGCCAGCAGCGCAGGGACTAGCGGGGGGGCAGATACGCAGTATTTT. Residues: CASSAGTSGGADTQYF. The chain is built from TRBV5-1 and TRBJ2-3, with TRBD2 matching 16 bases. Looked up from germline, CDR1 is SGHRS and CDR2 is YFSETQ. After removal of 4 bases from V and 4 bases from J, the junction contained 3 bases not matched to a gene. This CDR3 contains 16 residues.

The J gene is TRBJ1-2, the V gene TRBV5-6; no definite D call. With 1 base removed from V and 4 bases from J, the gap between germline ends came to 8 bases. The CDR3 covers 13 residues. The germline gives CDR1 SGHDT, CDR2 YYEEEE. For the CDR3, the DNA is TGTGCCAGCAGCTTGATCAAAATCTATGGCTACACCTTC. Translation gives CASSLIKIYGYTF.

This sequence joins TRBV24-1 and TRBJ2-1, with D possibly matching TRBD2 (5 bases). Germline CDR1 and CDR2: KGHDR and SFDVKD. The CDR3 sequence is 15 residues long. V lost 2 bases and J lost 10, with 17 bases in between. The CDR3 protein is CATSDSGELRGEQFF. For the CDR3, the DNA is TGTGCCACCAGTGATTCCGGCGAGCTCCGAGGGGAGCAGTTCTTC.

The genes are TRBV29-1 and TRBJ2-7; maybe TRBD1 (5 bases). Germline loops: CDR1 SQVTM, CDR2 ANQGSEA. The length of the CDR3 is 12 residues. Trimming took off 4 bases at V and 5 bases at J, with 12 bases between the two ends. In DNA, the CDR3 is TGCAGCGTTGTGCCAGGGATGCACGAGCAGTACTTC. As protein: CSVVPGMHEQYF.

The rearrangement joins TRBV24-1 to TRBJ1-5; TRBD1 matches at 7 bases. J was trimmed by 4 bases and V by 4 bases; bases with no gene match: 9. Germline CDR1 and CDR2: KGHDR and SFDVKD. This CDR3 comprises 16 residues. Here the CDR3 DNA reads TGTGCCACCAGTGAACAGGGGAGCACTCTAAATCAGCCCCAGCATTTT. Its translation is CATSEQGSTLNQPQHF.

The V call is TRBV12-3 or TRBV12-4, the J call TRBJ1-1, with D maybe TRBD1 (6 bases). Trimming stripped 5 bases from V and 0 bases from J, with 7 bases between. This CDR3 has 13 residues. CDR3 in amino acids: CASSRDMNTEAFF. Written as DNA, the CDR3 is TGTGCCAGCAGTCGGGACATGAACACTGAAGCTTTCTTT.

In its sample, this clone was seen once. The V gene is TRBV4-2, the J gene TRBJ1-2; possibly TRBD1 for D (6 bases). CDR3 length: 14 amino acids. Between the trimmed V and J ends, which lost 1 base and 1 base, there was a span of 7 bases. The germline V gene encodes CDR1 LGHNA and CDR2 YNFKEQ. The CDR3 DNA sequence: TGTGCCAGCAGCCAAGGGACAGTTAACTATGGCTACACCTTC. Translated: CASSQGTVNYGYTF.

CDR3 sequence (DNA): TGTGCCAGCAGTACAGGGTTCACTGAAGCTTTCTTT. It translates to CASSTGFTEAFF. The chain is built from TRBV5-4 and TRBJ1-1; possibly TRBD1 for D (6 bases). The CDR3 is 12 residues long. The germline CDR1 and CDR2 sequences are SGHNT and YYREEE (reference sequence). The germline V and J ends were trimmed by 5 bases and 4 bases, with 9 bases remaining between them.

The rearrangement joins TRBV19 to TRBJ2-7, with TRBD1 matching over 11 bases. With V trimmed by 8 bases and J by 0 bases, 12 bases remained unmatched. Per the germline V gene, CDR1 is LNHDA and CDR2 is SQIVND (reference sequence). The CDR3 is 17 amino acids. Written as DNA, the CDR3 is TGTGCCAGTCTCGGCCCGAGGGGACAGGGGGACTCCTACGAGCAGTACTTC. Translating it yields CASLGPRGQGDSYEQYF.

The chain carries TRBV7-8 and TRBJ1-3, with 7 positions matching TRBD1. The V segment lost 5 bases and the J segment 1 base; nucleotides outside the gene matches: 5. Per germline, CDR1 SGHVS and CDR2 FQNEAQ. The CDR3 extends over 15 amino acids. DNA of the CDR3: TGTGCCAGCAGCATTGACAGGGCGTCTGGAAACACCATATATTTT. This translates into CASSIDRASGNTIYF.

The chain joins TRBV29-1 to TRBJ1-1; TRBD1 agrees at 7 bases. Germline V gene sequence: CDR1 SQVTM, CDR2 ANQGSEA. This CDR3 region has 12 residues. The V gene end was trimmed by 7 bases and the J gene end by 5 bases; junction bases not matched to a gene: 7. Written as DNA, the CDR3 is TGCAGCGCAACAGGGGTTGGGACTGAAGCTTTCTTT. Translating it yields CSATGVGTEAFF.

This clone appeared a few times. This chain links TRBV6-5 with TRBJ1-1; 7 bases align to TRBD1. The ends lost 4 bases at V and 5 bases at J; junction bases unmatched: 10. The CDR3 runs 15 residues. CDR1 MNHEY and CDR2 SVGAGI come from the germline V gene. The CDR3 DNA sequence: TGTGCCAGCAGTTTGACAGGGATTATGGAGACTGAAGCTTTCTTT. Its translation: CASSLTGIMETEAFF.

V usage is TRBV3-1 (or the pseudogene TRBV3-2) and J usage is TRBJ1-3; D remains ambiguous. Trimming removed 0 bases from V and 0 bases from J, with 12 bases in between. Germline V lookup: CDR1 LGHDT, CDR2 YNNKEL (reference sequence). The CDR3 runs to 17 residues. The CDR3 sequence is CASSQEKIRYSGNTIYF. Written as DNA, the CDR3 is TGTGCCAGCAGCCAAGAAAAAATCCGCTACTCTGGAAACACCATATATTTT.

The CDR3 DNA reads as TGTGCCAGCAGTTTAAGGGGACAGCCGGGGAACTATGGCTACACCTTC. Its protein is CASSLRGQPGNYGYTF. This rearrangement joins TRBV27 to TRBJ1-2, with 7 bases identical to TRBD1. The CDR3 loop spans 16 amino acids. Germline assignment: CDR1 MNHEY and CDR2 SMNVEV (reference sequence). V lost 2 bases to trimming and J lost 2 bases; unmatched junction nucleotides: 8.

The rearrangement joins TRBV30 to TRBJ1-1, with 8 bases aligning to TRBD1. This CDR3 is built from 13 residues. V was clipped by 5 bases and J by 2 bases; unmatched bases: 4. The V gene's germline CDR1 is GTSNPN and CDR2 SVGIG (reference sequence). CDR3 sequence reads: CAWEGQVNTEAFF. As DNA, the CDR3 is TGTGCCTGGGAGGGACAGGTAAACACTGAAGCTTTCTTT.

This clone was observed a handful of times. The V and J genes are TRBV18 and TRBJ1-2, with D unclear. V lost 6 bases to trimming and J lost 1 base, with 15 bases between them. The CDR3 contains 15 residues. Germline CDR1 and CDR2: KGHSH and LQKENI. The CDR3 here is CASSPERSFNYGYTF. CDR3 bases: TGTGCCAGCTCCCCGGAGAGGAGTTTTAACTATGGCTACACCTTC.